This T cell receptor beta chain was profiled in a study of T cell responses to AZD1222 COVID-19 vaccine. V was shortened by 3 bases and J by 10 bases, with 10 bases between the two germline ends. This CDR3 region has 11 residues. CDR1 is SGHRS and CDR2 is YFSETQ in the germline V gene. Overall study results and limits: Among spike-specific TCRs, nearly half reportedly target unmutated variant regions.

TCRdb keeps only in-frame clones here, not all; method: immunoSEQ multiplex PCR. The sample contains about 97,000 clones, around 82% of which appear only once. On this clone: What it recognizes is unknown.

The clonotype comes from an adult in good health. The specimen comprised peripheral blood, sampled on day 0 of AZD1222 vaccination. The chain links TRBV5-1 to TRBJ1-2, with D possibly TRBD1 on 6 matching bases. CDR3 amino acids: CASSSTGDYTF. The CDR3 bases are TGCGCCAGCAGCTCGACAGGTGACTACACCTTC.